The 24 T cell receptor beta chains below all came from one sample that was sequenced in a study of glioma-infiltrating T cells. Amplification of TCR alpha and beta CDR3 regions from RNA used iRepertoire nested multiplex PCR. TCRdb redid the calling of the multiplex PCR reads with MiXCR, one entry per CDR3 protein. The sample contains 150,000 to 200,000 distinct CDR3 sequences, 25% to 35% of which appear only once. The specimen sequenced was glioma tissue, nonneoplastic brain tissue, or PBMCs (not recorded which). The source is a human donor with low-grade glioma or glioblastoma, undergoing nonglioma brain surgery, or in good health (not recorded which).

This clonotype was observed many times. V and J are TRBV11-1 and TRBJ2-1; TRBD2 might be the D (6 bases). CDR1 is SGHAT, CDR2 FQDESV, per germline (reference sequence). The CDR3 is made up of 16 amino acids. The V gene lost 0 bases and the J gene lost 9 bases, with 18 bases spanning the gap. CDR3 DNA: TGTGCCAGCAGCTTAGCACTAGCATTAGCCTTAGGTGAGCAGTTCTTC. This translates into CASSLALALALGEQFF.

This chain uses TRBV7-9 with TRBJ2-7; tentatively, D is TRBD2 (5 bases). Germline V gene lookup returns CDR1 SEHNR and CDR2 FQNEAQ (reference sequence). Trimming removed 0 bases from V and 2 bases from J, with 8 bases in between. There are 14 residues in the CDR3. The CDR3 coding sequence is TGTGCCAGCAGCTTAGCGGGAGTCCCCTACGAGCAGTACTTC. Its translation: CASSLAGVPYEQYF. The full variable domain, rest sourced from reference TRBV7-9 and TRBJ2-7, is DTGVSQNPRHKITKRGQNVTFRCDPISEHNRLYWYRQTLGQGPEFLTYFQNEAQLEKSRLLSDRFSAERPKGSFSTLEIQRTEQGDSAMYLCASSLAGVPYEQYFGPGTRLTVT.

In this sample, this clonotype turned up many times. The chain is built from TRBV12-3 or TRBV12-4 and TRBJ2-3; no firm D call. Trimming shortened V by 5 bases and J by 7 bases, and 13 bases separated the two germline ends. The CDR3 loop spans 13 amino acids. CDR3 sequence (DNA): TGTGCCAGCAGTCCGCTACAACCGAATACGCAGTATTTT. It encodes CASSPLQPNTQYF.

The chain combines TRBV19 with TRBJ2-6; D is possibly TRBD1 or TRBD2 (6 bases each). This CDR3 has 15 amino acids. Germline V gene data show CDR1 as LNHDA and CDR2 as SQIVND (reference sequence). Trimming took 6 bases from V and 2 from J, leaving 11 bases between them. The CDR3 protein is CASRGGHAGANVLTF. DNA of the CDR3: TGTGCCAGTAGGGGGGGACATGCTGGGGCCAACGTCCTGACTTTC.

This clonotype was found many times. This chain uses TRBV18 with TRBJ2-7; 8 bases are shared with TRBD2. CDR1 and CDR2 (germline): KGHSH, LQKENI. J was trimmed by 4 bases and V by 3 bases; bases with no gene match: 5. The CDR3 sequence is 14 residues long. CDR3 sequence reads: CASSPSTSGYEQYF. CDR3 sequence (DNA): TGTGCCAGCTCACCGAGTACTAGCGGATACGAGCAGTACTTC.

The chain carries TRBV5-4 and TRBJ2-5; possible D gene TRBD2, 6 bases. The V gene's germline CDR1 is SGHNT and CDR2 YYREEE (reference sequence). V lost 0 bases, J lost 1 base, and 13 bases lay in between. This CDR3 region has 16 residues. CDR3 in amino acids: CASSLGLGGFQETQYF. The CDR3 region has the DNA TGTGCCAGCAGCTTGGGTCTCGGGGGATTCCAAGAGACCCAGTACTTC.

This clonotype is medium-sized in the sample. This chain uses TRBV28 with TRBJ1-1; D gene ambiguous. V gave up 7 bases and J gave up 7 bases, with 10 bases separating them. In germline, CDR1 is MDHEN, CDR2 SYDVKM. CDR3 size: 11 residues. This CDR3 is CASITAGEAFF. The CDR3 nucleotides read TGTGCCAGCATAACAGCCGGTGAAGCTTTCTTT.

CDR3 nucleotide sequence: TGTGCCAGCAGCCGTAGCGGGGGGGACGGCAATGAGCAGTTCTTC. Translated: CASSRSGGDGNEQFF. The chain has TRBV7-3 and TRBJ2-1; 11 bases agree with TRBD2. This CDR3 has 15 residues. V was clipped by 5 bases and J by 6 bases; unmatched bases: 6. Per the germline V gene, CDR1 is SGHTA and CDR2 is FQGTGA.

This rearrangement joins TRBV12-3 or TRBV12-4 to TRBJ1-5; TRBD1 agrees at 7 bases. The length of the CDR3 is 14 residues. After removal of 4 bases from V and 6 bases from J, the junction contained 6 bases not matched to a gene. For the CDR3, the DNA is TGTGCCAGCAGTTCAGGCAGGGGGACTCAGCCCCAGCATTTT. This encodes CASSSGRGTQPQHF.

This clonotype was counted ten times or more. The rearrangement uses TRBV20-1 and TRBJ2-2; maybe TRBD1 (5 bases). The CDR3 covers 14 residues. The ends were cut back, 1 base at V and 5 bases at J, with 11 bases in the middle. The germline V gene encodes CDR1 DFQATT and CDR2 SNEGSKA (reference sequence). CDR3 protein: CSARALPGTGELFF. The CDR3 DNA follows: TGCAGTGCTAGAGCCCTTCCAGGGACCGGGGAGCTGTTTTTT.

In the case of this clonotype: A read error may explain this, as a much larger clone is one base away. The CDR3 does not end in the conserved phenylalanine or tryptophan, so this is likely a read error. V gene TRBV7-2 combines with J gene TRBJ2-7, with 9 bases identical to TRBD2. The CDR3 runs to 14 residues. Germline V gene lookup returns CDR1 SGHTA and CDR2 FQGNSA. V lost 2 bases and J lost 6; bases outside the gene matches: 5. CDR3 loop: CASSLIAGETEQYL. As DNA, the CDR3 is TGTGCCAGCAGCTTAATAGCGGGAGAGACCGAGCAGTACTTG.

V gene TRBV27 combines with J gene TRBJ2-5, with 10 bases lining up with TRBD1. The trim removed 6 bases at V and 3 bases at J, leaving 7 bases unmatched. The CDR3 extends over 15 amino acids. Germline V gene data show CDR1 as MNHEY and CDR2 as SMNVEV (reference sequence). DNA of the CDR3: TGTGCCAGCAGACCGGGACAGGGGACAGAAGAGACCCAGTACTTC. Amino acids: CASRPGQGTEETQYF.

At least ten counts were recorded for this clonotype. V usage is TRBV5-4 and J usage is TRBJ2-3; possibly TRBD1 for D (5 bases). Trimming pared 2 bases from V and 5 bases from J, leaving 15 bases between. The CDR3 extends over 15 amino acids. Germline V gives CDR1 SGHNT, CDR2 YYREEE (reference sequence). CDR3 nucleotides: TGTGCCAGCAGCTTTTTCGACTGGGGCAGAGATACGCAGTATTTT. It encodes CASSFFDWGRDTQYF.

This clonotype was counted many times. The genes are TRBV29-1 and TRBJ2-5; D is uncertain. Trimming took 6 bases from V and 5 from J, leaving 7 bases between them. From germline, CDR1 is SQVTM and CDR2 ANQGSEA. The CDR3 is made up of 10 amino acids. Here the CDR3 DNA reads TGCAGCGTCTACGAGGAGACCCAGTACTTC. Translating it yields CSVYEETQYF. Variable domain in full (rest from reference TRBV29-1 and TRBJ2-5): SAVISQKPSRDICQRGTSLTIQCQVDSQVTMMFWYRQQPGQSLTLIATANQGSEATYESGFVIDKFPISRPNLTFSTLTVSNMSPEDSSIYLCSVYEETQYFGPGTRLLVL.

At least ten counts were recorded for this clonotype. Here the CDR3 reads CASSPTTGLDHGYTF. The CDR3 DNA follows: TGTGCCAGCAGCCCGACAACAGGGTTGGACCATGGCTACACCTTC. V and J are TRBV7-9 and TRBJ1-2; D possibly corresponds to TRBD1 (6 bases). CDR1 SEHNR and CDR2 FQNEAQ come from the germline V gene (reference sequence). The ends were cut back, 5 bases at V and 6 bases at J, with 19 bases in the middle. This CDR3 region has 15 residues.

This clonotype was recorded a few times. The chain is built from TRBV29-1 and TRBJ1-2; TRBD1 might be the D (6 bases). CDR1 is SQVTM and CDR2 is ANQGSEA in the germline V gene. V dropped 7 bases and J dropped 5 bases, with 20 bases sitting between them. There are 14 residues in the CDR3. The CDR3 DNA reads TGCAGCGCTGGGCCGGGCAGGGGCTCTTATGGCTACACCTTC. It codes for CSAGPGRGSYGYTF.

This clonotype was detected ten times or more. CDR3 in amino acids: CASKARLNSPLHF. The CDR3 DNA sequence: TGTGCCAGCAAAGCGCGCCTTAATTCACCCCTCCACTTT. The V gene is TRBV28, the J gene TRBJ1-6; D ambiguous. The CDR3 extends over 13 amino acids. V was clipped by 7 bases and J by 6 bases, with 10 bases between them. Germline CDR1 and CDR2: MDHEN and SYDVKM.

This sequence joins TRBV3-1 and TRBJ2-1, with D unresolved. The CDR3 has 16 residues. The germline CDR1 and CDR2 sequences are LGHDT and YNNKEL (reference sequence). The ends were cut back, 0 bases at V and 0 bases at J, with 9 bases in the middle. The CDR3 sequence: CASSQDFSASYNEQFF. The CDR3 DNA reads TGTGCCAGCAGCCAAGATTTTTCCGCCTCCTACAATGAGCAGTTCTTC.

The J gene is TRBJ2-1, the V gene TRBV27; 7 bases map to TRBD1. The CDR3 runs 15 residues. Germline V gene lookup returns CDR1 MNHEY and CDR2 SMNVEV (reference sequence). V was pared by 2 bases and J by 2 bases, with 3 bases of the junction left unmatched. CDR3 nucleotide sequence: TGTGCCAGCAGTTTAGACGGACAGGCCTACAATGAGCAGTTCTTC. Translation: CASSLDGQAYNEQFF.

Details on this clonotype: Being one base from a much bigger clone, this may be a read error. The CDR3 DNA reads as TGTGCCAGCAGCCCAGGACTGTACCTAGATGCGCAGTATTTT. It specifies CASSPGLYLDAQYF. This chain connects TRBV7-2 to TRBJ2-3, with D maybe TRBD2 (5 bases). Germline CDR1 reads SGHTA; CDR2 reads FQGNSA. The CDR3 runs 14 residues.

This clonotype was seen repeatedly, ten times or more. The chain recombines TRBV2 with TRBJ1-1, with TRBD1 identical over 7 bases. The CDR3 covers 12 residues. Germline lookup yields CDR1 SNHLY and CDR2 FYNNEI. The trim removed 4 bases at V and 11 bases at J, leaving 7 bases unmatched. CDR3 DNA: TGTGCCAGCAGTGCGTCGACAGGGAGGGCTTTCTTT. This codes for CASSASTGRAFF.

This clonotype was counted many times. This chain links TRBV19 with TRBJ1-2; no clear D gene. The CDR3 contains 12 residues. V lost 6 bases to trimming and J lost 2 bases, with 7 bases between them. Germline-derived CDR1 and CDR2 are LNHDA and SQIVND (reference sequence). The CDR3 sequence: CASSNDNYGYTF. Written as DNA, the CDR3 is TGTGCCAGTAGCAACGACAACTATGGCTACACCTTC.

The rearrangement joins TRBV29-1 to TRBJ1-2; unclear D gene. This CDR3 region has 11 residues. The V end lost 5 bases, the J end lost 8 bases, and 12 bases lay between the germline ends. Germline lookup yields CDR1 SQVTM and CDR2 ANQGSEA. As DNA, the CDR3 is TGCAGCGTTTTCCTGGCGGCCGGCTACACCTTC. This codes for CSVFLAAGYTF.

This clonotype was counted many times. The chain combines TRBV29-1 with TRBJ1-5; D remains ambiguous. The CDR3 totals 13 residues. The germline V gene has CDR1 SQVTM and CDR2 ANQGSEA. V was clipped by 4 bases and J by 4 bases, with 11 bases between them. The chain's CDR3 is CSVVVTENQPQHF. The CDR3 DNA reads TGCAGCGTTGTCGTCACCGAGAATCAGCCCCAGCATTTT.